This record covers a single T cell receptor beta chain. Its antigen is unknown. The CDR3 is made up of 13 amino acids. Trimming took 6 bases from V and 7 from J, leaving 15 bases between them. Looked up from germline, CDR1 is MDHEN and CDR2 is SYDVKM. Time point reported: week 47, end of study. Each dose of the vaccine consisted of 300 ug of mutant IDH1 20-mer peptide, with topical imiquimod. New WHO grade 3 or 4 IDH1-mutant, ATRX-lost astrocytomas were present in all donors. The data are from a study of a mutant IDH1 vaccine in newly diagnosed glioma. Overall study: The treated group averaged approximately 38 years old and was about 60% male, roughly 38% female. Every participant had undergone radiotherapy, temozolomide, or both before, and most underwent both.

Study observations and caveats: Pseudoprogression apparently tracked independently of changes in top peripheral T cell clonotypes.

Generated by immunoSEQ multiplex PCR, the TCRdb table keeps only in-frame clones and is missing some. The sample carries tens of thousands of clones, approximately 82% recorded once. This sample comprised PBMCs, obtained from a glioma patient whose treatment included an IDH1 peptide vaccine. The TCR comes from a man younger than 35 with glioma. Some clones in this sample may be carry-over from other donors' samples. The V and J genes are TRBV28 and TRBJ1-2; D is perhaps TRBD1 (5 bases). CDR3 DNA sequence: TGTGCCAGCAGCAACGCAGGGAGGGGTGGCTACACCTTC. This translates into CASSNAGRGGYTF.